This paragraph covers one TCR beta chain sequence. Its antigen remains unidentified. V trimming: 0 bases; J trimming: 1 base; junction bases outside the gene matches: 9. Germline CDR1 is SGHRS and CDR2 is YFSETQ. The CDR3 is 18 residues long. Primers: 60 Vbeta forward and 13 Jbeta reverse. Only in-frame clones appear in the TCRdb table, and some are missing; sequencing was by immunoSEQ multiplex PCR. The table shows approximately 82,000 clones, with around a tenth occurring only once. The record originates from a study of cytomegalovirus exposure and HLA in healthy donors. Overall study results and limits: Both high specificity and high sensitivity reportedly marked the classifier's diagnosis of cytomegalovirus status. With later analysis, a missense DCLRE1C variant became linked to TCR beta V- and J-gene trimming. DRB1 had the most TCR associations and HLA-C the fewest, a later analysis found, with rates varying by HLA locus.

The rearrangement uses TRBV5-1 and TRBJ2-5, with 10 bases lining up with TRBD2. This clonotype originated in a man between 60 and 75 years old in good health and CMV-seropositive. The specimen was PBMCs. This CDR3 is CASSLAASGRRGQETQYF. Written as DNA, the CDR3 is TGCGCCAGCAGCTTGGCGGCTAGCGGGAGAAGGGGCCAAGAGACCCAGTACTTC. Complete variable domain (other parts from reference TRBV5-1 and TRBJ2-5): KAGVTQTPRYLIKTRGQQVTLSCSPISGHRSVSWYQQTPGQGLQFLFEYFSETQRNKGNFPGRFSGRQFSNSRSEMNVSTLELGDSALYLCASSLAASGRRGQETQYFGPGTRLLVL.